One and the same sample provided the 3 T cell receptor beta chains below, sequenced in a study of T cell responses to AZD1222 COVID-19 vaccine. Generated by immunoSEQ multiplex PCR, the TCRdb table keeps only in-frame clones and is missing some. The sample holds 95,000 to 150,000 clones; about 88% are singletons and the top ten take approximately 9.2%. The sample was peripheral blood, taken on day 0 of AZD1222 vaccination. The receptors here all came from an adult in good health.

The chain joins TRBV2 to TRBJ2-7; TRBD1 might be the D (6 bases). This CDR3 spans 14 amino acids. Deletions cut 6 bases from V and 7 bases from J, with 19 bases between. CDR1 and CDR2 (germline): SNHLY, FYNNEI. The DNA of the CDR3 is TGTGCCAGCAGGGACGGGACCGCCCAGGGGGAGCAGTACTTC. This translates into CASRDGTAQGEQYF.

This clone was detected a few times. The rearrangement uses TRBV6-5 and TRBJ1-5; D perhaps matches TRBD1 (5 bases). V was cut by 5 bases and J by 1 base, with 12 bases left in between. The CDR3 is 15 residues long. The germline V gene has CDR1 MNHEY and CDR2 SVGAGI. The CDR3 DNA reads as TGTGCCAGCAGTCCAGACAGATTCAGCAATCAGCCCCAGCATTTT. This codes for CASSPDRFSNQPQHF.

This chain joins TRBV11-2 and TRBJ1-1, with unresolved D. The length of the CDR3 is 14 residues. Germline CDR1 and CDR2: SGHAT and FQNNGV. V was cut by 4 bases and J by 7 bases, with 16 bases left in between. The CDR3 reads CASSSLTKRGEAFF. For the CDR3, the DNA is TGTGCCAGCAGCTCCCTCACTAAACGGGGTGAAGCTTTCTTT. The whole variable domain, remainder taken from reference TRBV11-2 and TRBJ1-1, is EAGVAQSPRYKIIEKRQSVAFWCNPISGHATLYWYQQILGQGPKLLIQFQNNGVVDDSQLPKDRFSAERLKGVDSTLKIQPAKLEDSAVYLCASSSLTKRGEAFFGQGTRLTVV.